A selection of T cell receptor beta chains follows, all from one sample in a study of shared clonotypes between healthy human individuals. The repertoire was sequenced with immunoSEQ multiplex PCR; TCRdb's copy has only in-frame clones and lacks some. The sample shows some 980,000 clones, approximately 80% of them seen only once. The sample was memory CD4+ T cells sorted from blood. These receptors were obtained from a man aged 18 to 30 in good health. Both conserved end residues are trimmed from each CDR3. The D gene is left open where the match is weak.

D gene,J gene,V gene,CDR3 protein
TRBD2,TRBJ2-5,TRBV7-9,ASSSRLAQQETQY
-,TRBJ2-7,TRBV7-2,ASSLGTLSYEQY
TRBD2,TRBJ2-2,TRBV15,ATSRASGTRNTGELF
-,TRBJ2-2,TRBV11-2,ASSFSGLTGELF
-,TRBJ1-4,TRBV27,ASSLWGNGRGEKLF
-,TRBJ2-1,TRBV7-7,ASSLYYQQGLAGPSPYNEQF
-,TRBJ1-2,TRBV18,ASSDDPNYGYT
-,TRBJ1-2,TRBV29-1,SGGSDYGYT
-,TRBJ2-5,TRBV30,ASYGGDRQHQETQY
-,TRBJ1-4,TRBV2,ASSEQARQATNEKLF
-,TRBJ1-2,TRBV7-2,ASSLGGVEGYT
-,TRBJ2-7,TRBV20-1,SARVGAEQY
-,TRBJ1-5,TRBV28,ASSFQLGRGNQPQH
TRBD2,TRBJ2-3,TRBV5-4,ASSSKREGLTDTQY
-,TRBJ1-6,TRBV6-1,ASSERGEGNSPLH
-,TRBJ2-2,TRBV18,ASSPPQPLGTGELF
-,TRBJ1-4,TRBV30,AWESRANNEKLF
-,TRBJ2-6,TRBV5-6,ASSLLLGSGSNVLT
-,TRBJ1-5,TRBV30,AWSTRGGNQPQH
-,TRBJ2-1,TRBV29-1,SVASTWSYNEQF
-,TRBJ2-7,TRBV7-8,ASSLSSQGPYEQY
-,TRBJ1-5,TRBV6-1,ASRNDRLNQPQH
-,TRBJ1-4,TRBV14,ASSQAGRDEKLF
-,TRBJ2-3,TRBV7-8,ASSWSRGSADTQY
-,TRBJ2-5,TRBV6-5,ASSYSGGRGKETQY
-,TRBJ2-5,TRBV5-7,ASSLQVGPSWETQY
-,TRBJ1-2,TRBV21-1,ASRNERGSECYGYT
-,TRBJ2-1,TRBV7-3,ASSLDSYNEQF
TRBD2,TRBJ2-7,TRBV14,ASSQVGGGAHEQY
-,TRBJ2-7,TRBV28,ASSPNNGFHEQY
-,TRBJ1-4,TRBV10-1,ATASWAKRKTV
-,TRBJ2-1,TRBV18,ASSPQRQGSYNEQF
-,TRBJ1-2,TRBV9,ASSVEGRANYGYT
-,TRBJ1-2,TRBV9,ASSVEASKNYGYT
TRBD2,TRBJ2-2,TRBV4-1,ASSQGRTSNTGELF
-,TRBJ2-3,TRBV18,ASSRQSTDTQY
-,TRBJ2-7,TRBV4-2,ASSQGNSYEQY
-,TRBJ2-2,TRBV7-8,ASSLRASAVLF
-,TRBJ2-7,TRBV10-1,ASSAGRGSEQY
-,TRBJ2-6,TRBV30,AWKTAHSGANVLT
-,TRBJ2-6,TRBV7-3,ASSLGASGANVLT
-,TRBJ2-7,TRBV7-9,ASSLVGNEQY
-,TRBJ1-5,TRBV19,ASSHRMVNQPQH
-,TRBJ2-7,TRBV7-9,ASSSERGYEQY
-,TRBJ2-2,TRBV7-2,ASSRNLGQTGELF
-,TRBJ1-2,TRBV7-9,ASRLPHADYGYT
-,TRBJ1-2,TRBV15,ATSRDRSRGGYSHGYT
-,TRBJ1-1,TRBV10-2,ATSGKSVGTEAF
TRBD1,TRBJ2-7,TRBV4-1,ASSRTYPGTVSYEQY
TRBD1,TRBJ1-1,TRBV5-6,ASRTGGANTEAF
-,TRBJ2-5,TRBV18,ASSPLGTATGETQY
-,TRBJ1-1,TRBV6-1,ASSDVTNTAF
-,TRBJ1-2,TRBV23-1,ASSPIVGALGGYT
TRBD2,TRBJ2-7,TRBV29-1,SVEGRGNLGLAGNPYEQY
-,TRBJ1-6,TRBV30,AWSSQRDLFNSPLH